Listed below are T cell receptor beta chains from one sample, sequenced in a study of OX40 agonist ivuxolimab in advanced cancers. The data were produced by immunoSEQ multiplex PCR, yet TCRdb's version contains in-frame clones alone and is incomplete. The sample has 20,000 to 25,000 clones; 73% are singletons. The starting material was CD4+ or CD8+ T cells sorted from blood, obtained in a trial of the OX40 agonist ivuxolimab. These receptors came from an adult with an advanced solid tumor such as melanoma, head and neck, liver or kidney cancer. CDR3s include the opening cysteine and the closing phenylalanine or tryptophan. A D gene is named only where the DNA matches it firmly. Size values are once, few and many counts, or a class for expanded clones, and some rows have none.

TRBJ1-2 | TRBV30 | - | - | CAWSVAGVVYGYTF | TGTGCCTGGAGTGTAGCCGGGGTGGTCTATGGCTACACCTTC
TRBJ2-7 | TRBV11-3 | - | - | CASSFPKLREQYF | TGTGCCAGCAGCTTCCCGAAACTACGGGAGCAGTACTTC
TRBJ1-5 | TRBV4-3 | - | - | CASSQGAGSQPQHF | TGCGCCAGCAGCCAGGGAGCGGGGAGTCAGCCCCAGCATTTT
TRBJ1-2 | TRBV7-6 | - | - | CASSPTELYGYTF | TGTGCCAGCAGCCCTACAGAGCTTTATGGCTACACCTTC
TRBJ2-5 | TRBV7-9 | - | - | CASSPRPGLQETQYF | TGTGCCAGCAGCCCTCGCCCGGGACTCCAAGAGACCCAGTACTTC
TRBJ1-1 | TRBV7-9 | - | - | CASSLDTVYEAFF | TGTGCCAGCAGCTTAGATACCGTATATGAAGCTTTCTTT
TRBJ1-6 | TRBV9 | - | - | CASSVDDRNSPLHF | TGTGCCAGCAGCGTAGATGACAGAAATTCACCCCTCCACTTT
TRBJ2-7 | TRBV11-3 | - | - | CASSLMDSKYYEQYF | TGTGCCAGCAGCTTAATGGACAGTAAATACTACGAGCAGTACTTC
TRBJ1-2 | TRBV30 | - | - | CAWRGTGLGYTF | TGTGCCTGGAGAGGAACAGGACTTGGCTACACCTTC
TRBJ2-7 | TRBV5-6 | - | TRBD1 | CASSLTGALYEQYF | TGTGCCAGCAGCCTCACAGGGGCCCTCTACGAGCAGTACTTC
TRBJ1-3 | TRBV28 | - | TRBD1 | CASSGLQGVAGNTIYF | TGTGCCAGCAGTGGCCTACAGGGGGTGGCTGGAAACACCATATATTTT
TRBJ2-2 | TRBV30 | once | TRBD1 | CAWSGRGRTGELFF | TGTGCCTGGAGTGGAAGGGGGCGGACCGGGGAGCTGTTTTTT
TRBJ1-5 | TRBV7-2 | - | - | CASSPTPSSNQPQHF | TGTGCCAGCAGCCCCACGCCGAGTAGCAATCAGCCCCAGCATTTT
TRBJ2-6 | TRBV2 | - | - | CASSLGSAGANVLTF | TGTGCCAGCAGTCTAGGGTCGGCCGGGGCCAACGTCCTGACTTTC
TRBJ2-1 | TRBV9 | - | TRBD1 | CASSEGQGAYNEQFF | TGTGCCAGCAGCGAAGGACAGGGGGCATACAATGAGCAGTTCTTC
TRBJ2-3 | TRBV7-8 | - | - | CASSPGLAADTQYF | TGTGCCAGCAGCCCTGGCCTAGCTGCAGATACGCAGTATTTT
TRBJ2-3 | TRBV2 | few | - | CASTEGRRADTQYF | TGTGCCAGTACTGAGGGGCGTCGGGCAGATACGCAGTATTTT
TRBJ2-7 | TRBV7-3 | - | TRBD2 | CASSFLASGGLYEQYF | TGTGCCAGCAGCTTTTTGGCTAGCGGGGGGCTCTACGAGCAGTACTTC
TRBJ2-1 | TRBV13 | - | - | CASSLAGYEQFF | TGTGCCAGCAGCTTAGCCGGGTATGAGCAGTTCTTC
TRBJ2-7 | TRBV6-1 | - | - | CASGRPSSYEQYF | TGTGCCTCGGGGAGACCGAGCTCCTACGAGCAGTACTTC
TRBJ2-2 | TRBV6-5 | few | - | CASSPTLGTGELFF | TGTGCCAGCAGTCCCACACTAGGCACCGGGGAGCTGTTTTTT
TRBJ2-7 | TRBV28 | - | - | CASSPLYGSESNEQYF | TGTGCCAGCAGTCCCCTCTACGGGTCAGAATCTAACGAGCAGTACTTC
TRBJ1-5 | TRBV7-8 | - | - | CASSLVEGSGQPQHF | TGTGCCAGCAGCTTAGTGGAAGGTTCCGGTCAGCCCCAGCATTTT
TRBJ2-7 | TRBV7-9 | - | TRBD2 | CASSVPGRDYEQYF | TGTGCCAGCAGCGTCCCCGGGAGGGACTACGAGCAGTACTTC
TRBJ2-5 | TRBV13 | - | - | CASSSLGEWTQYF | TGTGCCAGCAGCTCCCTAGGAGAATGGACCCAGTACTTC
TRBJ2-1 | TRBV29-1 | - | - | CSGRVYNEQFF | TGCAGCGGCAGGGTTTACAATGAGCAGTTCTTC
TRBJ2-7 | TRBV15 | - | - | CATSSFRGAVSYEQYF | TGTGCCACCAGCAGTTTTAGGGGCGCAGTTTCCTACGAGCAGTACTTC
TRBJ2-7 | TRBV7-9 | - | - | CASSLGGKQYF | TGTGCCAGCAGCTTAGGAGGGAAGCAGTACTTC
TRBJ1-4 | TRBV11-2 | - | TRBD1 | CASSLTGVGEKLFF | TGTGCCAGCAGCTTAACAGGGGTTGGAGAAAAACTGTTTTTT
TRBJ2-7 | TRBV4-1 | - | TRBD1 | CASSPGTGYHEQYF | TGCGCCAGCAGCCCCGGGACAGGGTACCACGAGCAGTACTTC
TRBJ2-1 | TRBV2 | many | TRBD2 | CAGLAGDYNEQFF | TGTGCCGGCCTAGCGGGGGACTACAATGAGCAGTTCTTC
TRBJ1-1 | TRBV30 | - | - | CAWSKGPFSEAFF | TGTGCCTGGAGTAAGGGGCCGTTCTCTGAAGCTTTCTTT
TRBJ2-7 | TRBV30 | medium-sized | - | CAWSAENSYEQYF | TGTGCCTGGAGTGCTGAAAATTCCTACGAGCAGTACTTC
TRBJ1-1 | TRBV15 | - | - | CATSERLNTEAFF | TGTGCCACCAGCGAACGACTGAACACTGAAGCTTTCTTT
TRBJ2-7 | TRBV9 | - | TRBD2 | CASSPFEAGGYEQYF | TGTGCCAGCAGCCCCTTTGAAGCGGGGGGCTACGAGCAGTACTTC
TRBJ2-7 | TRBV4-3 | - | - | CASSHLLDSFEEQYF | TGCGCCAGCAGCCATCTTTTGGACTCCTTTGAAGAGCAGTACTTC
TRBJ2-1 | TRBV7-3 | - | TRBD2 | CASSPGTSGDEQFF | TGTGCCAGCAGCCCCGGGACTAGCGGGGATGAGCAGTTCTTC
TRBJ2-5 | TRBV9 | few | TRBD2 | CASSLGGGLAGPQETQYF | TGTGCCAGCAGCCTAGGAGGGGGACTAGCGGGACCCCAAGAGACCCAGTACTTC
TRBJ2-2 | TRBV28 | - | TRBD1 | CASQTGGSNTGELFF | TGTGCCAGCCAAACAGGGGGCAGTAACACCGGGGAGCTGTTTTTT
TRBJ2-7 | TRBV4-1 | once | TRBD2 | CASSQVAGGEQYF | TGCGCCAGCAGCCAAGTGGCGGGGGGCGAGCAGTACTTC
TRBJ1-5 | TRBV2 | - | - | CASMATVNQPQHF | TGTGCCAGCATGGCGACAGTCAATCAGCCCCAGCATTTT
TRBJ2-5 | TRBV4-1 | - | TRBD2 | CASSQRTSGGGWETQYF | TGCGCCAGCAGCCAACGGACTAGCGGGGGAGGGTGGGAGACCCAGTACTTC
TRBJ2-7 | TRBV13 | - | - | CASSLGRGPQLEQYF | TGTGCCAGCAGCTTAGGCCGGGGGCCCCAACTCGAGCAGTACTTC
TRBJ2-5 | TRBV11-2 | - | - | CASSAIWDSGMETQYF | TGTGCCAGCAGCGCCATTTGGGACAGCGGGATGGAGACCCAGTACTTC
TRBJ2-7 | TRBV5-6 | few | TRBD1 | CASSPGQGSLLEQYF | TGTGCCAGCAGCCCCGGACAGGGAAGCCTGCTCGAGCAGTACTTC
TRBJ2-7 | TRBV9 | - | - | CASSPRNRAYEQYF | TGTGCCAGCAGTCCTCGCAACAGGGCCTACGAGCAGTACTTC
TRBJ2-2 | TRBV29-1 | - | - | CSVARNTGELFF | TGCAGCGTTGCCAGGAACACCGGGGAGCTGTTTTTT
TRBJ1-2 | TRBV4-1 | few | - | CASSLDSAYGYTF | TGTGCCAGCAGCCTAGACAGTGCCTATGGCTACACCTTC
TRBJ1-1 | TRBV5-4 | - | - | CASSSTWTEAFF | TGTGCCAGCAGCTCAACGTGGACTGAAGCTTTCTTT
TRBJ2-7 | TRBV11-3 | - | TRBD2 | CASSPGSRGVSYEQYF | TGTGCCAGCAGCCCCGGGAGTCGGGGGGTATCCTACGAGCAGTACTTC
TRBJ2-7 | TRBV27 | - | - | CASSPDLPYEQYF | TGTGCCAGCAGTCCGGACCTGCCCTACGAGCAGTACTTC
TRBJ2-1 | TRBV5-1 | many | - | CASSLVTGASYNEQFF | TGCGCCAGCAGCTTGGTCACCGGGGCCTCCTACAATGAGCAGTTCTTC